Listed here are 25 T cell receptor beta chains from one sample, sequenced in a study of OX40 agonist ivuxolimab in advanced cancers. The method was immunoSEQ multiplex PCR; TCRdb's version includes in-frame clones alone and lacks a portion of them. The sample carries tens of thousands of clones, about 90% recorded once. This material consisted of CD4+ or CD8+ T cells sorted from blood, taken in a trial of the OX40 agonist ivuxolimab. The receptors come from an adult with an advanced solid tumor such as melanoma, head and neck, liver or kidney cancer.

The chain recombines TRBV16 with TRBJ2-3; possibly TRBD1 for D (5 bases). Germline loops: CDR1 KGHSY, CDR2 FQNENV. Trimming took off 0 bases at V and 7 bases at J, with 17 bases between the two ends. The length of the CDR3 is 16 residues. The CDR3 sequence: CASSQSTGSSGYTQYF. In nucleotides, the CDR3 is TGTGCCAGCAGCCAATCCACAGGCTCCAGTGGATATACGCAGTATTTT.

V and J are TRBV30 and TRBJ2-2; no reliable D call. Per the germline V gene, CDR1 is GTSNPN and CDR2 is SVGIG (reference sequence). This CDR3 has 16 amino acids. The V end lost 2 bases, the J end lost 4 bases, and 17 bases lay between the germline ends. In nucleotides, the CDR3 is TGTGCCTGGAGTCTGGTCGGTAAGACCCTCACCGGGGAGCTGTTTTTT. This translates into CAWSLVGKTLTGELFF. The entire variable domain, with the rest obtained from reference TRBV30 and TRBJ2-2, is as follows: SQTIHQWPATLVQPVGSPLSLECTVEGTSNPNLYWYRQAAGRGLQLLFYSVGIGQISSEVPQNLSASRPQDRQFILSSKKLLLSDSGFYLCAWSLVGKTLTGELFFGEGSRLTVL.

The J gene is TRBJ1-1, the V gene TRBV18; D not resolved. CDR3 length: 15 amino acids. V shed 6 bases and J shed 0 bases, with 14 bases lying between them. Germline-derived CDR1 and CDR2 are KGHSH and LQKENI. CDR3 DNA sequence: TGTGCCAGCTCGCCGGGTCCCTTAATGAACACTGAAGCTTTCTTT. Its protein product is CASSPGPLMNTEAFF.

V usage is TRBV28 and J usage is TRBJ1-5; a weak D match, TRBD1 (5 bases). The CDR3 runs 14 residues. Germline V CDR1 and CDR2: MDHEN, SYDVKM. V shed 5 bases and J shed 11 bases, with 19 bases lying between them. Here the CDR3 reads CASSPSEPGRTQHF. CDR3 DNA: TGTGCCAGCAGTCCTTCCGAACCGGGACGCACCCAGCATTTT.

The chain recombines TRBV4-1 with TRBJ1-4; D unresolved. V lost 4 bases and J 5 bases, leaving 5 bases between the germline ends. Per germline, CDR1 MGHRA and CDR2 YSYEKL. This CDR3 has 12 amino acids. The CDR3: CASSPQNEKLFF. The CDR3 DNA reads as TGCGCCAGCAGCCCACAGAATGAAAAACTGTTTTTT.

This sequence joins TRBV27 and TRBJ2-1; 10 bases map to TRBD1. This CDR3 is built from 16 residues. The J segment lost 7 bases and the V segment lost 2 bases, leaving 8 bases of the junction unmatched. Germline V gene lookup returns CDR1 MNHEY and CDR2 SMNVEV (reference sequence). The CDR3 here is CASSLRDRGAGNEQFF. The CDR3 DNA sequence: TGTGCCAGCAGTTTACGGGACAGGGGCGCGGGGAATGAGCAGTTCTTC.

The rearrangement uses TRBV28 and TRBJ1-5; no reliable D call. V gave up 2 bases and J gave up 5 bases, with 10 bases separating them. CDR3 length equals 14 residues. Germline V lookup: CDR1 MDHEN, CDR2 SYDVKM. CDR3 region: CASSLSGVDQPQHF. CDR3 bases: TGTGCCAGCAGTTTAAGCGGGGTTGATCAGCCCCAGCATTTT. The whole variable domain, filled in from reference TRBV28 and TRBJ1-5, reads DVKVTQSSRYLVKRTGEKVFLECVQDMDHENMFWYRQDPGLGLRLIYFSYDVKMKEKGDIPEGYSVSREKKERFSLILESASTNQTSMYLCASSLSGVDQPQHFGDGTRLSIL.

This clone was seen a single time. The sample has other DNA sequences that encode this CDR3 too. J is TRBJ2-7 and V is TRBV18; D may match TRBD1 or TRBD2 (5 bases each). Trimming removed 3 bases from V and 7 bases from J, with 7 bases in between. The germline V gene encodes CDR1 KGHSH and CDR2 LQKENI. The CDR3 covers 11 residues. The CDR3: CASSPGGEQYF. Here the CDR3 DNA reads TGTGCCAGCTCACCTGGGGGAGAGCAGTACTTC.

CDR3 in amino acids: CASSLVQGDDEKLFF. CDR3 bases: TGTGCCAGCAGTTTGGTACAGGGGGATGATGAAAAACTGTTTTTT. The chain is built from TRBV28 and TRBJ1-4; 8 positions agree with TRBD1. The CDR3 has 15 residues. Losses at the gene ends were 3 bases for V and 6 bases for J; bases not matched to a gene: 6. Germline CDR1 reads MDHEN; CDR2 reads SYDVKM.

The gene calls are TRBV6-5 and TRBJ1-2, with TRBD1 matching over 8 bases. The CDR3 has 15 residues. J lost 3 bases, V lost 6 bases, and 9 bases had no gene match. Germline values: CDR1 MNHEY, CDR2 SVGAGI. This CDR3 is CASSKGDRMDYGYTF. The CDR3 DNA follows: TGTGCCAGCAGCAAGGGGGACAGGATGGACTATGGCTACACCTTC.

The V gene is TRBV19, the J gene TRBJ1-2, with 8 bases that match TRBD1. From germline, CDR1 is LNHDA and CDR2 SQIVND (reference sequence). The CDR3 is made up of 14 amino acids. V lost 3 bases and J lost 6; bases outside the gene matches: 6. CDR3 DNA: TGTGCCAGTAGTATCTTTTCAGGGGGCGATGGCTACACCTTC. Its translation is CASSIFSGGDGYTF.

Judged by abundance, this clone is medium-sized. This chain joins TRBV7-9 and TRBJ1-1; D gene unclear. CDR3 length equals 14 residues. Trimming removed 5 bases at V and 4 bases at J, with 14 bases between. In germline, CDR1 is SEHNR, CDR2 FQNEAQ (reference sequence). The CDR3 DNA reads as TGTGCCAGCAGCCCACTTGGGGAGTCCACTGAAGCTTTCTTT. The encoded protein is CASSPLGESTEAFF.

This chain links TRBV5-1 with TRBJ2-2; the D call may be TRBD1 or TRBD2 (6 bases each). The V end was cut by 4 bases, the J end by 6 bases, with 16 bases between. The V gene's germline CDR1 is SGHRS and CDR2 YFSETQ. The CDR3 covers 15 residues. The chain's CDR3 is CASSIRGLLPGELFF. The CDR3 DNA follows: TGCGCCAGCAGCATTCGGGGGCTGCTCCCCGGGGAGCTGTTTTTT. Variable domain in full (rest from reference TRBV5-1 and TRBJ2-2): KAGVTQTPRYLIKTRGQQVTLSCSPISGHRSVSWYQQTPGQGLQFLFEYFSETQRNKGNFPGRFSGRQFSNSRSEMNVSTLELGDSALYLCASSIRGLLPGELFFGEGSRLTVL.

The chain links TRBV4-1 to TRBJ1-4; D gene unclear. Germline V lookup: CDR1 MGHRA, CDR2 YSYEKL. The CDR3 is made up of 18 amino acids. V was trimmed by 0 bases and J by 0 bases, leaving 14 bases between them. This CDR3 is CASSQDPFGGTTNEKLFF. The DNA of the CDR3 is TGCGCCAGCAGCCAAGATCCATTTGGTGGCACAACTAATGAAAAACTGTTTTTT.

This chain uses TRBV9 with TRBJ2-5; TRBD1 matches 7 bases. Germline lookup yields CDR1 SGDLS and CDR2 YYNGEE. The CDR3 totals 16 residues. After removal of 1 base from V and 3 bases from J, the junction contained 9 bases not matched to a gene. The CDR3 bases are TGTGCCAGCAGCGTATGGGGGACAGATAATAAAGAGACCCAGTACTTC. Translated, it gives CASSVWGTDNKETQYF. The variable domain in full, completed from reference TRBV9 and TRBJ2-5, reads DSGVTQTPKHLITATGQRVTLRCSPRSGDLSVYWYQQSLDQGLQFLIQYYNGEERAKGNILERFSAQQFPDLHSELNLSSLELGDSALYFCASSVWGTDNKETQYFGPGTRLLVL.

CDR3 sequence (DNA): TGTGCCAGCAGCTACGTTAAGGGGGGCCGGACCGGGGAGCTGTTTTTT. Its translation is CASSYVKGGRTGELFF. The chain has TRBV5-6 and TRBJ2-2; D tentatively fits TRBD1 or TRBD2 (6 bases each). The CDR3 contains 16 residues. Trimming removed 3 bases from V and 5 bases from J, with 17 bases in between. Germline values: CDR1 SGHDT, CDR2 YYEEEE.

Comment on this clone: This same CDR3 is encoded by further DNA sequences in the sample. The rearrangement links TRBV19 to TRBJ1-1; TRBD1 might be the D (5 bases). The V gene lost 3 bases and the J gene lost 1 base, with 6 bases spanning the gap. The V gene's germline CDR1 is LNHDA and CDR2 SQIVND (reference sequence). The length of the CDR3 is 13 residues. In DNA, the CDR3 is TGTGCCAGTAGTATCGGGGGGAACACTGAAGCTTTCTTT. Protein: CASSIGGNTEAFF.

The rearrangement uses TRBV12-5 and TRBJ2-2; 9 nucleotides match TRBD1. CDR1 is LGHNT, CDR2 FRNRAP, per germline. With 5 bases clipped from V and 0 bases from J, the junction kept 1 base outside the gene matches. The CDR3 has 15 amino acids. Written as DNA, the CDR3 is TGTGCTAGTGGTACAGGGGGCGCGAACACCGGGGAGCTGTTTTTT. It translates to CASGTGGANTGELFF.

V gene TRBV4-1 combines with J gene TRBJ2-3; 7 bases fit TRBD1. In germline, CDR1 is MGHRA, CDR2 YSYEKL. The CDR3 extends over 14 amino acids. The V segment lost 2 bases and the J segment 3 bases; nucleotides outside the gene matches: 2. Here the CDR3 DNA reads TGCGCCAGCAGCCAACACAGGGGAACAGATACGCAGTATTTT. Protein product: CASSQHRGTDTQYF.

This clone was counted a single time. The V gene is TRBV7-9, the J gene TRBJ2-3, with 7 bases matching TRBD2. Germline lookup yields CDR1 SEHNR and CDR2 FQNEAQ (reference sequence). J was trimmed by 0 bases and V by 4 bases; bases with no gene match: 1. The CDR3 has 14 residues. DNA for the CDR3: TGTGCCAGCAGCTGGACTAGGAGCACAGATACGCAGTATTTT. Translation: CASSWTRSTDTQYF.

The rearrangement links TRBV6-5 to TRBJ1-2; D possibly corresponds to TRBD1 (5 bases). Germline V gene sequence: CDR1 MNHEY, CDR2 SVGAGI. This CDR3 is 14 amino acids long. Trimming pared 0 bases from V and 4 bases from J, leaving 9 bases between. DNA for the CDR3: TGTGCCAGCAGTTACTCGTCCAGGGCCTATGGCTACACCTTC. Its protein is CASSYSSRAYGYTF.

The chain links TRBV6-1 to TRBJ2-3, with D unresolved. Germline CDR1 is MNHNS and CDR2 is SASEGT. CDR3 length: 11 amino acids. The V gene lost 6 bases and the J gene lost 7 bases, with 8 bases spanning the gap. The CDR3 nucleotides read TGTGCCAGCAGGGGGTCCAATACGCAGTATTTT. Protein: CASRGSNTQYF.

This clone was observed a single time. The chain carries TRBV27 and TRBJ2-1; 11 bases line up with TRBD1. V shed 0 bases and J 14 bases; nucleotides not matched to a gene: 3. CDR3 length: 13 amino acids. CDR1 is MNHEY and CDR2 is SMNVEV in the germline V gene (reference sequence). CDR3: CASSLSRTGGEFF. The CDR3 nucleotides read TGTGCCAGCAGTTTATCCCGGACAGGGGGCGAGTTCTTC.

V is TRBV5-8 and J is TRBJ1-5; D may be TRBD1 (5 bases). CDR3 size: 14 residues. The germline V and J ends were trimmed by 5 bases and 2 bases, with 11 bases remaining between them. Germline CDR1 is SGHTS and CDR2 is YDEGEE. The CDR3 region is CASRARGGNQPQHF. The CDR3 nucleotides read TGTGCCAGCAGAGCCCGGGGCGGCAATCAGCCCCAGCATTTT.

The V and J genes are TRBV7-2 and TRBJ1-5, with D unresolved. This CDR3 spans 16 amino acids. Germline CDR1 is SGHTA and CDR2 is FQGNSA. Between the trimmed V and J ends, which lost 1 base and 0 bases, there was a span of 10 bases. The CDR3 protein is CASSLVGRYSNQPQHF. Written as DNA, the CDR3 is TGTGCCAGCAGCTTAGTTGGCCGTTATAGCAATCAGCCCCAGCATTTT.